A selection of T cell receptor beta chains follows, all from one sample in a study of shared clonotypes between healthy human individuals. Repertoires were generated with immunoSEQ multiplex PCR, while TCRdb's copy carries only in-frame clones and drops some. The sample carries more than 900,000 clones, around 82% recorded once. Sequencing was done on a sample of memory CD4+ T cells from PBMCs. These receptor sequences come from a man aged 18 to 30 in good health. Some clones in this sample may be carry-over from other donors' samples. Each CDR3 is given with its conserved first and last residue. The D gene is left open where the match is weak. Rows give clone size only sometimes, using once, few, many, or a class for an expanded clone.

>TRBV30|TRBJ1-6|.|TRBD1
CAWRDRSFYNSPLHF
TGTGCCTGGAGGGACAGGTCGTTCTATAATTCACCCCTCCACTTT
>TRBV6-1|TRBJ1-1|.|.
CASSEALFIRAFF
TGTGCCAGCAGTGAAGCGCTGTTCATTCGGGCTTTCTTT
>TRBV5-1|TRBJ2-5|.|TRBD2
CASTALTGGPGAQYF
TGCGCCAGCACGGCGTTAACGGGAGGCCCCGGGGCCCAGTACTTC
>TRBV4-3|TRBJ2-3|.|.
CASSWTQGLTDTQYF
TGCGCCAGCAGCTGGACGCAGGGACTCACAGATACGCAGTATTTT
>TRBV4-3|TRBJ1-1|once|TRBD1
CASSQTTGQGALNTEAFF
TGCGCCAGCAGCCAAACCACAGGGCAGGGGGCATTGAACACTGAAGCTTTCTTT
>TRBV6-4|TRBJ2-7|.|.
CASSDSANSYEQYF
TGTGCCAGCAGTGACTCTGCCAACTCCTACGAGCAGTACTTC
>TRBV6-5|TRBJ2-5|.|TRBD1
CASRNRGKETQYF
TGTGCCAGCAGAAACAGGGGTAAAGAGACCCAGTACTTC
>TRBV5-4|TRBJ2-1|once|.
CASSFQGSGGNEQFF
TGTGCCAGCAGCTTCCAAGGTTCTGGGGGCAATGAGCAGTTCTTC
>TRBV5-1|TRBJ1-1|.|.
CATKAGNRDTEAFF
TGCGCCACCAAGGCCGGAAATAGGGACACTGAAGCTTTCTTT
>TRBV5-1|TRBJ1-3|.|.
CASAQGRGGNTIYF
TGCGCCAGCGCCCAGGGTAGGGGTGGAAACACCATATATTTT
>TRBV12-5|TRBJ2-1|once|TRBD2
CASGLVVGDLSGRPYNEQFF
TGTGCTAGTGGTTTGGTAGTCGGGGATCTTAGCGGGAGACCCTACAATGAGCAGTTCTTC
>TRBV6-6|TRBJ1-4|.|.
CASSYPAGEKLFF
TGTGCCAGCAGTTACCCAGCCGGTGAAAAACTGTTTTTT
>TRBV5-1|TRBJ1-2|.|.
CASSLGPGDYGYTF
TGCGCCAGCAGCTTGGGTCCGGGGGACTATGGCTACACCTTC
>TRBV5-6|TRBJ1-5|.|.
CASRLWAGSGNQPQHF
TGTGCCAGCAGACTTTGGGCAGGATCGGGCAATCAGCCCCAGCATTTT
>TRBV5-6|TRBJ2-6|.|TRBD1
CASSPGTGAYGANVLTF
TGTGCCAGCAGCCCGGGTACAGGGGCCTATGGGGCCAACGTCCTGACTTTC
>TRBV5-4|TRBJ2-7|.|TRBD2
CASSLDSAGGGYF
TGTGCCAGCAGCTTGGATTCTGCGGGAGGGGGATACTTC
>TRBV5-1|TRBJ2-5|.|.
CASSLARAWETQYF
TGCGCCAGCAGCTTGGCCAGGGCGTGGGAGACCCAGTACTTC
>TRBV5-1|TRBJ1-2|.|TRBD1
CASSLEATGWGYTF
TGCGCCAGCAGCTTGGAAGCGACAGGGTGGGGCTACACCTTC
>TRBV5-6|TRBJ2-7|.|TRBD2
CASRRPGLATDYEQYF
TGTGCCAGCAGACGGCCGGGACTAGCGACTGACTACGAGCAGTACTTC
>TRBV27|TRBJ2-3|.|.
CASSRSTDTQYF
TGTGCCAGCAGTAGATCCACAGATACGCAGTATTTT
>TRBV7-9|TRBJ2-7|.|.
CASSPRYEQYF
TGTGCCAGCAGCCCTCGTTACGAGCAGTACTTC
>TRBV5-1|TRBJ1-1|.|.
CASSRSAENTEAFF
TGCGCCAGCAGCAGATCAGCCGAGAACACTGAAGCTTTCTTT
>TRBV7-9|TRBJ1-1|.|.
CASSPDRMNTEAFF
TGTGCCAGCAGCCCAGACAGGATGAACACTGAAGCTTTCTTT
>TRBV6-6|TRBJ2-1|.|TRBD1
CASTGQDSYNEQFF
TGTGCCAGCACCGGACAGGATTCCTACAATGAGCAGTTCTTC
>TRBV27|TRBJ2-7|.|TRBD1
CASSLVGTGGSTWLYEQYF
TGTGCCAGCAGTTTAGTCGGGACAGGTGGGTCAACGTGGCTTTACGAGCAGTACTTC
>TRBV28|TRBJ2-7|.|.
CASSTVGGIYEQYF
TGTGCCAGCAGTACGGTGGGCGGGATCTACGAGCAGTACTTC
>TRBV14|TRBJ1-2|.|.
CASSQLVQDYGYTF
TGTGCCAGCAGCCAGTTAGTACAGGACTATGGCTACACCTTC
>TRBV19|TRBJ1-5|.|TRBD1
CASSILDRGNQPQHF
TGTGCCAGTAGTATATTGGACAGGGGTAATCAGCCCCAGCATTTT
>TRBV11-2|TRBJ1-4|.|TRBD1
CASRDYRGPNEKLFF
TGTGCCAGCAGGGATTACAGGGGGCCTAATGAAAAACTGTTTTTT
>TRBV7-2|TRBJ2-2|few|TRBD1
CASSLRQGNTGELFF
TGTGCCAGCAGCCTACGACAGGGGAACACCGGGGAGCTGTTTTTT
>TRBV7-6|TRBJ2-4|.|.
CASSPLDRKNIQYF
TGTGCCAGCAGCCCTCTTGACCGCAAGAACATTCAGTACTTC
>TRBV5-1|TRBJ1-5|.|TRBD1
CATVTPGTGKIEGNQPQHF
TGCGCCACCGTCACACCCGGGACAGGGAAAATAGAGGGCAATCAGCCCCAGCATTTT
>TRBV2|TRBJ2-1|once|.
CASSVRGNEQFF
TGTGCCAGCAGTGTAAGGGGCAACGAGCAGTTCTTC
>TRBV4-2|TRBJ2-3|.|TRBD2
CASSQVLAGIYSTDTQYF
TGTGCCAGCAGCCAAGTACTAGCGGGAATTTATAGCACAGATACGCAGTATTTT
>TRBV7-9|TRBJ2-7|few|.
CASSRAGPYEQYF
TGTGCCAGCAGCCGGGCGGGCCCCTACGAGCAGTACTTC
>TRBV18|TRBJ2-7|.|.
CASSPDNIEQYF
TGTGCCAGCTCACCGGACAACATCGAGCAGTACTTC
>TRBV10-3|TRBJ1-2|few|.
CAISESEAGPYGYTF
TGTGCCATCAGTGAGTCAGAGGCAGGGCCCTATGGCTACACCTTC
>TRBV7-3|TRBJ2-2|once|TRBD2
CASSTRGLAGTTGELFF
TGTGCCAGCAGCACCCGCGGTCTAGCGGGAACAACCGGGGAGCTGTTTTTT
>TRBV28|TRBJ1-2|few|.
CASSLWGYGYTF
TGTGCCAGCAGTTTATGGGGGTACGGCTACACCTTC
>TRBV5-1|TRBJ2-7|.|TRBD2
CASSLELAGSYEQYF
TGCGCCAGCAGCTTGGAACTAGCGGGGTCCTACGAGCAGTACTTC
>TRBV7-9|TRBJ1-3|.|.
CASSPMRLFSGNTIYF
TGTGCCAGCAGCCCGATGCGACTGTTCTCTGGAAACACCATATATTTT
>TRBV7-3|TRBJ2-2|.|.
CASPEFPTMEHRGAVF
TGTGCCAGCCCAGAGTTCCCCACGATGGAACACCGGGGAGCTGTTTTT
>TRBV7-9|TRBJ2-1|.|TRBD1
CASSPLGRQGAGEQFF
TGTGCCAGCAGCCCCCTTGGGAGACAGGGGGCCGGGGAGCAGTTCTTC
>TRBV5-4|TRBJ2-1|once|TRBD2
CTSSLAGASGYNEQFF
TGTACCAGCAGCTTGGCCGGGGCTAGCGGATATAATGAGCAGTTCTTC
>TRBV11-2|TRBJ2-7|.|.
CASSSLRGRSYEQYF
TGTGCCAGCAGCTCACTAAGGGGTCGCTCCTACGAGCAGTACTTC
>TRBV25-1|TRBJ1-1|.|TRBD1
CASRGQGLNTEAFF
TGTGCCAGCAGGGGACAGGGGCTGAACACTGAAGCTTTCTTT
>TRBV5-5|TRBJ1-5|.|.
CASSLGSGNQPQHF
TGTGCCAGCAGCCTCGGTTCGGGCAATCAGCCCCAGCATTTT
>TRBV28|TRBJ1-2|.|TRBD1
CASEIPGQGPSVSGGYTF
TGTGCCAGCGAAATCCCGGGACAGGGCCCATCGGTATCTGGCGGCTACACCTTC
>TRBV4-2|TRBJ2-5|.|.
CASSQERQETQYF
TGTGCCAGCAGCCAAGAGCGGCAAGAGACCCAGTACTTC
>TRBV5-1|TRBJ2-3|.|.
CASTRSGGPDTQYF
TGCGCCAGCACCCGGTCGGGGGGCCCAGATACGCAGTATTTT
>TRBV2|TRBJ2-3|.|.
CASSEDRVPDTQYF
TGTGCCAGCAGTGAAGACAGGGTGCCAGATACGCAGTATTTT
>TRBV4-1|TRBJ2-7|.|.
CASSQDTNEQYF
TGCGCCAGCAGCCAAGATACTAACGAGCAGTACTTC
>TRBV15|TRBJ2-1|few|.
CATSRDIAISYNEQFF
TGTGCCACCAGCAGAGACATAGCGATCTCATACAATGAGCAGTTCTTC
>TRBV27|TRBJ2-3|.|.
CASSSTGFPDTQYF
TGTGCCAGCAGTTCTACAGGGTTCCCAGATACGCAGTATTTT
>TRBV28|TRBJ2-2|.|.
CASSLARGRTGELFF
TGTGCCAGCAGTTTGGCCCGGGGGCGTACCGGGGAGCTGTTTTTT
>TRBV28|TRBJ2-1|.|TRBD2
CASGLAGLDEQFF
TGTGCCAGCGGACTAGCGGGTTTGGATGAGCAGTTCTTC
>TRBV19|TRBJ1-5|.|TRBD1
CASSFGRGLAQPQHF
TGTGCCAGTAGTTTTGGCAGGGGGCTGGCTCAGCCCCAGCATTTT
>TRBV29-1|TRBJ2-1|.|TRBD2
CSGRGRGLTYNEQFF
TGCAGCGGCCGTGGTAGGGGACTAACCTACAATGAGCAGTTCTTC